One sample yielded the 18 T cell receptor beta chains listed below, sequenced in a study of cytomegalovirus exposure and HLA in healthy donors. The data were produced by immunoSEQ multiplex PCR, yet TCRdb's version contains in-frame clones alone and is incomplete. The table has roughly 150,000 clones, 70% to 90% seen once. Specimen: PBMCs. The receptor set was obtained from a woman younger than 35 in good health and CMV-seronegative.

This chain links TRBV9 with TRBJ2-7; D is unresolved. Trimming left V 0 bases short and J 7 bases short, with 17 bases between. This CDR3 contains 15 residues. The germline CDR1 and CDR2 sequences are SGDLS and YYNGEE. The CDR3 DNA follows: TGTGCCAGCAGCGTAGAGCCGAGTACCCCCCGGGAGCAGTACTTC. This encodes CASSVEPSTPREQYF.

The CDR3, as DNA: TGTGCCAGCAGTTACAGGGTTGGAGGGTACGAGCAGTACTTC. This codes for CASSYRVGGYEQYF. The rearrangement joins TRBV6-5 to TRBJ2-7; TRBD2 is a possible D gene (6 bases). Germline V gene lookup returns CDR1 MNHEY and CDR2 SVGAGI. This CDR3 has 14 residues. V was clipped by 2 bases and J by 4 bases, with 12 bases between them.

The V call is TRBV5-4, the J call TRBJ1-2; D perhaps matches TRBD1 (6 bases). From germline, CDR1 is SGHNT and CDR2 YYREEE (reference sequence). The CDR3 is made up of 15 amino acids. The germline V and J ends were trimmed by 4 bases and 7 bases, with 20 bases remaining between them. CDR3 sequence: CASSQSTGAAVGYTF. The CDR3 bases are TGTGCCAGCAGCCAATCGACAGGAGCGGCTGTTGGCTACACCTTC.

The J gene is TRBJ1-2, the V gene TRBV18; TRBD1 matches 9 bases. CDR1 is KGHSH and CDR2 is LQKENI in the germline V gene. The CDR3 is made up of 13 amino acids. V shed 2 bases, J shed 8 bases, and the junction held 3 bases outside the gene matches. CDR3: CASSPGTGIGYTF. CDR3 coding DNA: TGTGCCAGCTCACCAGGGACAGGGATCGGCTACACCTTC.

J is TRBJ1-2 and V is TRBV5-1; D not resolved. This CDR3 region has 12 residues. The germline V and J ends were trimmed by 4 bases and 5 bases, with 9 bases remaining between them. Germline V gene data show CDR1 as SGHRS and CDR2 as YFSETQ. CDR3 protein: CASSTSGYGYTF. The CDR3 DNA is TGCGCCAGCAGCACATCAGGTTATGGCTACACCTTC.

The sample holds a few counts of this clone. The rearrangement links TRBV19 to TRBJ1-2; TRBD1 matches at 12 bases. This CDR3 comprises 15 residues. Germline V gene sequence: CDR1 LNHDA, CDR2 SQIVND (reference sequence). The junction had 6 bases not matched to a gene; V was cut back by 10 bases and J by 0 bases. CDR3 DNA sequence: TGTGCCACCGGGACAGGGGGCCTCTCTAACTATGGCTACACCTTC. Encoded protein: CATGTGGLSNYGYTF.

V and J are TRBV5-1 and TRBJ2-7; D perhaps matches TRBD1 (6 bases). The CDR3 is 15 residues long. V lost 4 bases and J 2 bases, leaving 16 bases between the germline ends. The germline V gene has CDR1 SGHRS and CDR2 YFSETQ. The CDR3 DNA is TGCGCCAGCAGCCAAACGACAGGCTTTGCCTACGAGCAGTACTTC. Encoded protein: CASSQTTGFAYEQYF.

CDR3 protein: CASSQEREGRREEGYEQYF. CDR3 nucleotides: TGTGCCAGCAGCCAAGAGCGGGAGGGCCGTAGGGAGGAGGGCTACGAGCAGTACTTC. The genes are TRBV14 and TRBJ2-7, with 9 bases fitting TRBD2. The CDR3 consists of 19 residues. V gave up 0 bases and J gave up 3 bases; unmatched junction bases: 15. The germline CDR1 and CDR2 sequences are SGHDN and FVKESK.

This chain joins TRBV23-1 and TRBJ2-5, with 8 nucleotides matching TRBD1. TRBV23-1 is classed as an ORF, of uncertain function. This CDR3 contains 18 residues. Unmatched junction bases numbered 16, after V lost 6 bases and J lost 1 base. The CDR3 spells CASSQHTDRERFQETQYF. DNA for the CDR3: TGCGCCAGCAGCCAACATACGGACAGGGAGAGGTTCCAAGAGACCCAGTACTTC.

This clone came up once. The chain recombines TRBV7-6 with TRBJ2-7; 12 nucleotides line up with TRBD2. CDR1 is SGHVS and CDR2 is FNYEAQ in the germline V gene. CDR3 length: 16 amino acids. Trimming cost V 0 bases and J 3 bases; bases outside gene matches: 3. CDR3 region: CASSLARLAGDYEQYF. The CDR3 nucleotides read TGTGCCAGCAGCTTAGCTCGACTAGCGGGGGACTACGAGCAGTACTTC.

There are a few counts of this clone. The chain combines TRBV7-8 with TRBJ2-7; the match to TRBD2 covers 8 bases. The germline CDR1 and CDR2 sequences are SGHVS and FQNEAQ. Trimming cost V 3 bases and J 5 bases; bases outside gene matches: 12. There are 16 residues in the CDR3. CDR3 bases: TGTGCCAGCAGCTTTCAGGGCGGCGGGAGGCGCGACGAGCAGTACTTC. It encodes CASSFQGGGRRDEQYF.

The chain employs TRBV2 and TRBJ1-2, with D perhaps matching TRBD1 (6 bases). Deletions cut 6 bases from V and 4 bases from J, with 18 bases between. The CDR3 covers 15 residues. The germline V gene encodes CDR1 SNHLY and CDR2 FYNNEI. DNA for the CDR3: TGTGCCAGCAGGGCTGAGGGGGGGCGCATCTATGGCTACACCTTC. It is translated as CASRAEGGRIYGYTF.

The V call is TRBV28, the J call TRBJ1-5, with D perhaps TRBD1 (6 bases). V lost 4 bases to trimming and J lost 4 bases, with 14 bases between them. Per the germline V gene, CDR1 is MDHEN and CDR2 is SYDVKM. This CDR3 has 15 residues. The CDR3 bases are TGTGCCAGCAGTTCTCTAGGGGGGGGGAATCAGCCCCAGCATTTT. Its translation: CASSSLGGGNQPQHF.

The chain combines TRBV12-5 with TRBJ2-5; perhaps TRBD2 as D (6 bases). CDR1 is LGHNT, CDR2 FRNRAP, per germline. V shed 5 bases and J shed 3 bases, with 10 bases lying between them. The CDR3 totals 13 residues. CDR3 coding DNA: TGTGCTAGTGGTCCGGGACTGGAAGAGACCCAGTACTTC. The encoded protein is CASGPGLEETQYF.

This chain uses TRBV27 with TRBJ2-1; D possibly corresponds to TRBD2 (5 bases). Germline CDR1 and CDR2: MNHEY and SMNVEV (reference sequence). V lost 4 bases to trimming and J lost 5 bases, with 18 bases between them. This CDR3 contains 16 residues. The CDR3 DNA is TGTGCCAGCAGTTACCTTCCAGAGATCGGGAACAATGAGCAGTTCTTC. Translated: CASSYLPEIGNNEQFF.

The chain has TRBV28 and TRBJ2-6, with 7 bases fitting TRBD1. The length of the CDR3 is 17 residues. The V segment lost 6 bases and the J segment 1 base; nucleotides outside the gene matches: 9. Germline CDR1 and CDR2: MDHEN and SYDVKM. The chain's CDR3 is CASSSRGQLSGANVLTF. In DNA, the CDR3 is TGTGCCAGCAGCTCCAGGGGACAGCTTTCTGGGGCCAACGTCCTGACTTTC.

This sequence joins TRBV30 and TRBJ1-2; 12 nucleotides align to TRBD1. This CDR3 is built from 13 residues. V lost 5 bases, J lost 8 bases, and 6 bases stayed unmatched. Looked up from germline, CDR1 is GTSNPN and CDR2 is SVGIG (reference sequence). The CDR3 sequence is CAWGPGTGGGYTF. CDR3 coding DNA: TGTGCCTGGGGCCCCGGGACAGGGGGCGGCTACACCTTC.

The V and J genes are TRBV7-9 and TRBJ2-7; tentative D call: TRBD2 (5 bases). CDR1 is SEHNR and CDR2 is FQNEAQ in the germline V gene (reference sequence). The CDR3 consists of 16 residues. Trimming took off 4 bases at V and 3 bases at J, with 19 bases between the two ends. This CDR3 reads CASSSSFRDHFYEQYF. Here the CDR3 DNA reads TGTGCCAGCAGCTCCTCTTTCCGGGATCATTTCTACGAGCAGTACTTC.